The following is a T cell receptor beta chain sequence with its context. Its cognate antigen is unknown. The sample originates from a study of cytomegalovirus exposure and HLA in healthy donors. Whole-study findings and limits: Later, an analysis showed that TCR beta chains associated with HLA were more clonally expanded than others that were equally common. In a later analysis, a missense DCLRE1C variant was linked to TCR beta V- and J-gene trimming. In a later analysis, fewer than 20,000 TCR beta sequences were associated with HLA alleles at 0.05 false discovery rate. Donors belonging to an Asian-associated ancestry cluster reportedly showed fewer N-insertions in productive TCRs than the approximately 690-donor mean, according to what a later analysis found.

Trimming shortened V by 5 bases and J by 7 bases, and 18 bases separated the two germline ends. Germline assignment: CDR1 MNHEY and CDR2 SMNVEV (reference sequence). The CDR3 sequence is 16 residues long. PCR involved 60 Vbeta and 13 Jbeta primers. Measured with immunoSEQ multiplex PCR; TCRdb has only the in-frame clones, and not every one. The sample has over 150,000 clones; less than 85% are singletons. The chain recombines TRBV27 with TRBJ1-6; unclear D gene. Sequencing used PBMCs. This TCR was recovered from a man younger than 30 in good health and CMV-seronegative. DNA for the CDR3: TGTGCCAGCAGTCCCCGGACCTTGGCGGGGAATTCACCCCTCCACTTT. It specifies CASSPRTLAGNSPLHF.